This T cell receptor (beta chain) comes out of a study of T cells after yellow fever vaccination. This clonotype was detected ten times or more. TCRdb reanalysed the 5' RACE reads using MiXCR and keeps one entry per CDR3 protein. The table lists 200,000 to 300,000 distinct CDR3 sequences, approximately 6.7% of them singletons. The V gene's germline CDR1 is SGHTA and CDR2 FQGTGA. V lost 2 bases and J 4 bases, leaving 9 bases between the germline ends. The CDR3 is 14 residues long. The TCR sequence derives from a man younger than 45 who received the YFV17D yellow fever vaccine. The rearrangement uses TRBV7-3 and TRBJ2-1; D is unresolved. Specimen: CD4+ T cells sorted from PBMCs, collected on the day of the yellow fever booster vaccination. CDR3 residues: CASSLDLGYNEQFF. The CDR3 bases are TGTGCCAGCAGCTTAGACCTGGGGTACAATGAGCAGTTCTTC.